The T cell receptor beta chain described here comes from a study of blood T cell repertoires in COVID-19. Study in general: COVID-19 samples, acute and convalescent, were from the United States, Italy and Spain. T cells, B-cell-depleted T cells, or PBMCs provided the cDNA or gDNA that served as material.

Before being deemed recovered, Cohort 3 donors had two negative PCRs, clearance, or symptom resolution. The assay was immunoSEQ multiplex PCR, and TCRdb's table has in-frame clones only and misses some. The sample yields roughly 300,000 clones, approximately 84% seen once. Germline CDR1 and CDR2: SGHDT and YYEEEE. Trimming removed 2 bases at V and 0 bases at J, with 9 bases between. The CDR3 spans 15 residues. The source of this sequence is a woman aged 18-29 years who had recovered from COVID-19. The chain employs TRBV5-6 and TRBJ1-3, with D tentatively TRBD1 (6 bases). Sequences were obtained from PBMCs or T cells enriched from blood (not recorded which). CDR3 amino acids: CASSFRGPSGNTIYF. CDR3 bases: TGTGCCAGCAGCTTCAGGGGACCCTCTGGAAACACCATATATTTT.